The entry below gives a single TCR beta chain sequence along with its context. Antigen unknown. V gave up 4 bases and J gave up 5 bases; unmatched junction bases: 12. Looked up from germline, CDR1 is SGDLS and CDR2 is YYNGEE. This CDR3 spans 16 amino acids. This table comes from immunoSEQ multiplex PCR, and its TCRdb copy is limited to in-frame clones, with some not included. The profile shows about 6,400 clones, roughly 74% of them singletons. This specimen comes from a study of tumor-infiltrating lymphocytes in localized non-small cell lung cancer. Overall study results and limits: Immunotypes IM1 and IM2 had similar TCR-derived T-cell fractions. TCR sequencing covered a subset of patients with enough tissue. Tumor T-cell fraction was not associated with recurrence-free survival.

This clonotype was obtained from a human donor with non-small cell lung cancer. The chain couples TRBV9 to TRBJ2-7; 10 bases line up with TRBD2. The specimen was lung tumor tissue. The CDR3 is CASSPRGLAGAHEQYF. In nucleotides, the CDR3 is TGTGCCAGCAGCCCTCGAGGGCTAGCGGGAGCCCACGAGCAGTACTTC.